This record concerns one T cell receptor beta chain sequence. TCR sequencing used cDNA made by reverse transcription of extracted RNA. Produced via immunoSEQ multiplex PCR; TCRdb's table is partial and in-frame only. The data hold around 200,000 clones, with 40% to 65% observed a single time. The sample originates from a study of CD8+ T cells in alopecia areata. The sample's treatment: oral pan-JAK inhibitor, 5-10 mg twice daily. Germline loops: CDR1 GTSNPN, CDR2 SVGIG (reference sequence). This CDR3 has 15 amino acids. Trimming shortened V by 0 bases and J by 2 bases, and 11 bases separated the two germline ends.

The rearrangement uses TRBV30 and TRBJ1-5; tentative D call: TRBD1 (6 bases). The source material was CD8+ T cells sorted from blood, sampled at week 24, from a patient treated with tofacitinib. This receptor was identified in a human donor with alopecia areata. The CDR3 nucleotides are TGTGCCTGGAGTGTAGGGGGAGCGGGCAATCAGCCCCAGCATTTT. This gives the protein CAWSVGGAGNQPQHF.